A single sample gave rise to the 14 T cell receptor beta chains below, sequenced in a study of blood T cell repertoires in COVID-19. Assay used: immunoSEQ multiplex PCR; TCRdb lists only in-frame clones, some missing. This table holds around 60,000 clones, 85% to 90% found once. The source material was peripheral blood. Every receptor here comes from a human donor in a cohort sampled during active COVID-19.

V usage is TRBV28 and J usage is TRBJ2-3, with D unclear. With 5 bases removed from V and 6 bases from J, the gap between germline ends came to 9 bases. The CDR3 sequence is 12 residues long. CDR1 MDHEN and CDR2 SYDVKM come from the germline V gene. The CDR3 DNA reads TGTGCCAGCAGTCCCCCCGGGGATACGCAGTATTTT. Translation: CASSPPGDTQYF. The full variable domain, completed using reference TRBV28 and TRBJ2-3, is DVKVTQSSRYLVKRTGEKVFLECVQDMDHENMFWYRQDPGLGLRLIYFSYDVKMKEKGDIPEGYSVSREKKERFSLILESASTNQTSMYLCASSPPGDTQYFGPGTRLTVL.

This chain links TRBV7-9 with TRBJ1-2; D is uncertain. Trimming stripped 5 bases from V and 4 bases from J, with 11 bases between. CDR1 and CDR2 (germline): SEHNR, FQNEAQ (reference sequence). This CDR3 has 13 residues. DNA for the CDR3: TGTGCCAGCAGCCTCCAGACAATCTATGGCTACACCTTC. Translating gives CASSLQTIYGYTF. Drawing the rest from reference TRBV7-9 and TRBJ1-2, the complete variable domain is DTGVSQNPRHKITKRGQNVTFRCDPISEHNRLYWYRQTLGQGPEFLTYFQNEAQLEKSRLLSDRFSAERPKGSFSTLEIQRTEQGDSAMYLCASSLQTIYGYTFGSGTRLTVV.

The V gene is TRBV19, the J gene TRBJ1-1; TRBD1 might be the D (5 bases). The length of the CDR3 is 17 residues. CDR1 and CDR2 from the germline V gene are LNHDA and SQIVND (reference sequence). Trimming cost V 3 bases and J 2 bases, with 19 bases left between them. The CDR3 protein is CASSIGTGGPLNTEAFF. The CDR3 nucleotides are TGTGCCAGTAGTATCGGGACGGGGGGACCCTTAAACACTGAAGCTTTCTTT.

For the CDR3, the DNA is TGCAGCGTTTTTCGGGGGGCCCACAATGAGCAGTTCTTC. Its protein product is CSVFRGAHNEQFF. This chain connects TRBV29-1 to TRBJ2-1; perhaps TRBD2 as D (7 bases). Germline V lookup: CDR1 SQVTM, CDR2 ANQGSEA. V lost 5 bases and J 5 bases, leaving 13 bases between the germline ends. The CDR3 loop spans 13 amino acids.

The CDR3 is CASSLAGRGNNSPLHF. The CDR3 DNA is TGTGCCAGCAGCTTAGCTGGCAGGGGTAATAATTCACCCCTCCACTTT. The chain combines TRBV7-9 with TRBJ1-6; D might be TRBD1 (6 bases). The CDR3 runs to 16 residues. CDR1 is SEHNR, CDR2 FQNEAQ, per germline (reference sequence). The V end lost 0 bases, the J end lost 5 bases, and 11 bases lay between the germline ends.

CDR3 in DNA: TGCAGCGTTGCATTCCCGGGGGCCTACGAGCAGTACTTC. Translated: CSVAFPGAYEQYF. V and J are TRBV29-1 and TRBJ2-7, with D perhaps matching TRBD2 (6 bases). CDR1 SQVTM and CDR2 ANQGSEA come from the germline V gene. V was pared by 4 bases and J by 2 bases, with 12 bases between. The CDR3 contains 13 residues.

The chain combines TRBV11-2 with TRBJ2-1; 9 bases align to TRBD2. This CDR3 has 14 amino acids. J was trimmed by 8 bases and V by 5 bases; bases with no gene match: 7. Germline V gives CDR1 SGHAT, CDR2 FQNNGV. In DNA form, the CDR3 reads TGTGCCAGCAGCCAGCGGGGGGCAGGGCATGAGCAGTTCTTC. It is translated as CASSQRGAGHEQFF.

The rearrangement joins TRBV27 to TRBJ1-1; D gene unclear. With 9 bases removed from V and 0 bases from J, the gap between germline ends came to 14 bases. Per the germline V gene, CDR1 is MNHEY and CDR2 is SMNVEV (reference sequence). There are 14 residues in the CDR3. The CDR3 here is CASWGVAMNTEAFF. CDR3 in DNA: TGTGCCAGTTGGGGAGTTGCCATGAACACTGAAGCTTTCTTT.

The chain uses TRBV6-6 and TRBJ2-7; 10 positions match TRBD2. The CDR3 contains 14 residues. After removal of 5 bases from V and 2 bases from J, the junction contained 3 bases not matched to a gene. From germline, CDR1 is MNHNY and CDR2 SVGAGI (reference sequence). The CDR3 DNA sequence: TGTGCCAGCAGTCCTACTAGCGGGACCTACGAGCAGTACTTC. Its translation: CASSPTSGTYEQYF.

This sequence joins TRBV4-2 and TRBJ1-5; D call uncertain. Germline V gene sequence: CDR1 LGHNA, CDR2 YNFKEQ. This CDR3 has 13 amino acids. The V and J ends lost 3 bases and 4 bases respectively, with 7 bases between them. DNA for the CDR3: TGTGCCAGCAGCCAGGCAGATAATCAGCCCCAGCATTTT. This gives the protein CASSQADNQPQHF.

The chain carries TRBV4-3 and TRBJ1-1; the D gene is possibly TRBD1 (5 bases). The V end was cut by 1 base, the J end by 4 bases, with 13 bases between. This CDR3 is 15 amino acids long. Germline V gene lookup returns CDR1 LGHNA and CDR2 YSLEER. CDR3 nucleotides: TGCGCCAGCAGCCAAGTTTGGGTTCAGGGCACTGAAGCTTTCTTT. Residues: CASSQVWVQGTEAFF.

Concerning this clone: Other DNA sequences from this sample encode an identical CDR3 as well. Written as DNA, the CDR3 is TGTGCCAGCAGGGGGATCGGGCCGGGGGAAGCTTTCTTT. This translates into CASRGIGPGEAFF. This rearrangement joins TRBV6-5 to TRBJ1-1; D is undetermined. Germline-derived CDR1 and CDR2 are MNHEY and SVGAGI. This CDR3 region has 13 residues. The V gene lost 6 bases and the J gene lost 8 bases, with 16 bases spanning the gap.

The chain is built from TRBV30 and TRBJ2-4, with TRBD1 matching over 9 bases. With V trimmed by 5 bases and J by 3 bases, 8 bases remained unmatched. Germline assignment: CDR1 GTSNPN and CDR2 SVGIG (reference sequence). The CDR3 totals 15 residues. The CDR3, as DNA: TGTGCCTGGGATACAGGGGGCGCCTACAAAAACATTCAGTACTTC. Protein: CAWDTGGAYKNIQYF. Filled out from reference TRBV30 and TRBJ2-4, the complete variable domain reads SQTIHQWPATLVQPVGSPLSLECTVEGTSNPNLYWYRQAAGRGLQLLFYSVGIGQISSEVPQNLSASRPQDRQFILSSKKLLLSDSGFYLCAWDTGGAYKNIQYFGAGTRLSVL.

The chain uses TRBV7-9 and TRBJ2-1; tentatively, D is TRBD1 (6 bases). With 5 bases removed from V and 15 bases from J, the gap between germline ends came to 23 bases. Per germline, CDR1 SEHNR and CDR2 FQNEAQ (reference sequence). The CDR3 runs 14 residues. The CDR3 coding sequence is TGTGCCAGCAGCCAAGGACAGTACTCCGATAACCTGTTCTTC. This sequence encodes CASSQGQYSDNLFF. The full variable domain, its missing parts supplied by reference TRBV7-9 and TRBJ2-1, is DTGVSQNPRHKITKRGQNVTFRCDPISEHNRLYWYRQTLGQGPEFLTYFQNEAQLEKSRLLSDRFSAERPKGSFSTLEIQRTEQGDSAMYLCASSQGQYSDNLFFGPGTRLTVL.